This TCR beta chain originates from a study of cytomegalovirus exposure and HLA in healthy donors. Study outcomes and limitations: Earlier findings revealed that most TCR beta V segments proved productive either about 87% or about 30% of the time. In a later analysis, compared with equally common non-associated chains, HLA-associated beta chains were more expanded.

About this clone: The antigen remains undetermined.

CDR1 MGHDK and CDR2 SYGVNS come from the germline V gene. The CDR3 totals 15 residues. J gave up 1 base and V 5 bases, and 6 bases lay outside the gene matches. 60 Vbeta and 13 Jbeta primers were used in PCR. Some clones are missing from TCRdb's copy, which holds only in-frame ones; the method was immunoSEQ multiplex PCR. The sample holds around 150,000 clones, over 75% seen once. The TCR comes from a man aged 45-60 years in good health and CMV-seronegative. The sample comprised PBMCs. This sequence joins TRBV25-1 and TRBJ2-5, with TRBD1 identical over 8 bases. The CDR3 DNA reads TGTGCCAGCAGTAAGACAGGGGCGCTCCAAGAGACCCAGTACTTC. It is translated as CASSKTGALQETQYF.